This TCR beta chain was sequenced during a study of human T cells and chemical hapten exposure. Within the library, unique molecular identifiers were attached to each individual cDNA molecule. Methods used by the authors: Across samples, TCR counts had a median of approximately 100,000 and ranged from 23,224 to 690,600. One entry per CDR3 protein, called by TCRdb with MiXCR from the RACE reads. These V and J calls are TCRdb output, not the study's own analysis. The sample includes about 140,000 distinct CDR3 sequences, over 9.5% of them seen just once. Germline V gene data show CDR1 as SQVTM and CDR2 as ANQGSEA. The CDR3 length is 12 residues. Trimming stripped 2 bases from V and 7 bases from J, with 12 bases between. Worth noting for this clonotype: Antigen specificity is unknown.

Stated time point: patch test 2, 6 weeks after DPC sensitization. Described treatment: therapeutic diphenylcyclopropenone sensitization with weekly scalp DPC. Broader study findings: Sensitizing with DPC caused no change in TCRs above 1 in 1000 frequency.

The receptor was derived from a woman in her forties or fifties with alopecia areata. Some clones in this sample may be carry-over from other donors' samples. The rearrangement links TRBV29-1 to TRBJ2-7; D uncertain. The material was whole blood, obtained in connection with sensitization to the hapten diphenylcyclopropenone (DPC). CDR3 sequence reads: CSVEPLTPEQYF. For the CDR3, the DNA is TGCAGCGTTGAACCGCTGACTCCTGAGCAGTACTTC.